The 24 T cell receptor beta chains listed next were all sequenced from one sample in a study of CD8 T cells in ankylosing spondylitis. TCRdb reprocessed the 5' RACE reads via MiXCR and lists one record per CDR3 protein. The table lists 8,500 to 9,000 distinct CDR3 sequences, about 3.8% of them singletons. The specimen sequenced was blood, either unsorted or a sorted T cell fraction (not recorded which). Receptors were obtained from a female donor with ankylosing spondylitis or in good health (not recorded which).

This clonotype was recorded at least ten times. The V call is TRBV9, the J call TRBJ2-2; D not resolved. The ends were cut back, 4 bases at V and 4 bases at J, with 8 bases in the middle. The germline V gene has CDR1 SGDLS and CDR2 YYNGEE. The CDR3 totals 13 residues. The CDR3 loop is CASSPPGTGELFF. CDR3 nucleotide sequence: TGTGCCAGCAGCCCCCCGGGCACCGGGGAGCTGTTTTTT.

In its sample, this clonotype ranks as medium-sized. V is TRBV9 and J is TRBJ2-3, with no clear D. This CDR3 is built from 14 residues. Trimming took 3 bases from V and 4 from J, leaving 12 bases between them. Germline V gene data show CDR1 as SGDLS and CDR2 as YYNGEE. The CDR3 is CASSEDRVADTQYF. The CDR3 region has the DNA TGTGCCAGCAGCGAGGATCGGGTCGCAGATACGCAGTATTTT.

This clonotype was recorded many times. The gene calls are TRBV9 and TRBJ2-1; TRBD2 matches at 8 bases. J was trimmed by 8 bases and V by 4 bases; bases with no gene match: 8. The CDR3 has 14 amino acids. Germline-derived CDR1 and CDR2 are SGDLS and YYNGEE. The CDR3 DNA is TGTGCCAGCAGCCCAACGGGGGGGCCGGATGAGCAGTTCTTC. Translated, it gives CASSPTGGPDEQFF.

This clonotype was detected ten times or more. This sequence joins TRBV9 and TRBJ2-4; 12 nucleotides line up with TRBD2. The trim removed 4 bases at V and 0 bases at J, leaving 8 bases unmatched. CDR1 and CDR2 from the germline V gene are SGDLS and YYNGEE. This CDR3 comprises 18 residues. The CDR3 here is CASSLGASGGGAKNIQYF. CDR3 nucleotide sequence: TGTGCCAGCAGCCTCGGGGCTAGCGGGGGGGGAGCCAAAAACATTCAGTACTTC.

In its sample, this clonotype ranks as medium-sized. V is TRBV9 and J is TRBJ2-5, with D unresolved. The V end was cut by 4 bases, the J end by 0 bases, with 4 bases between. This CDR3 comprises 12 residues. CDR1 is SGDLS, CDR2 YYNGEE, per germline. CDR3 in amino acids: CASSPNQETQYF. CDR3 nucleotide sequence: TGTGCCAGCAGCCCCAACCAAGAGACCCAGTACTTC.

This clonotype is judged medium-sized. The CDR3 DNA reads TGTGCCAGCAGCGTCCTCCCGGGGGGATCGGGAAACATTCAGTACTTC. It specifies CASSVLPGGSGNIQYF. This chain links TRBV9 with TRBJ2-4, with 7 bases lining up with TRBD2. The junction had 11 bases not matched to a gene; V was cut back by 2 bases and J by 6 bases. This CDR3 contains 16 residues. Germline V gene data show CDR1 as SGDLS and CDR2 as YYNGEE.

This clonotype is classed as medium-sized. This sequence joins TRBV9 and TRBJ2-5; D tentatively reads TRBD1 or TRBD2 (5 bases each). The CDR3 length is 14 residues. In germline, CDR1 is SGDLS, CDR2 YYNGEE. The germline V and J ends were trimmed by 1 base and 1 base, with 8 bases remaining between them. CDR3 sequence (DNA): TGTGCCAGCAGCGTACCCGGGGCCCAAGAGACCCAGTACTTC. Its translation is CASSVPGAQETQYF.

This clonotype was seen at least ten times. Written as DNA, the CDR3 is TGTGCCAGCAGCCCCGGGACGTCTCCGTATGGCTACACCTTC. It yields the protein CASSPGTSPYGYTF. The chain combines TRBV9 with TRBJ1-2; TRBD1 might be the D (5 bases). The V gene's germline CDR1 is SGDLS and CDR2 YYNGEE. Trimming took off 4 bases at V and 5 bases at J, with 15 bases between the two ends. This CDR3 contains 14 residues.

This clonotype occurred many times. The CDR3 loop reads CASSVGGATKNIQYF. The CDR3 bases are TGTGCCAGCAGCGTAGGGGGGGCAACCAAAAACATTCAGTACTTC. The rearrangement links TRBV9 to TRBJ2-4; perhaps D is TRBD1 or TRBD2 (6 bases each). Per germline, CDR1 SGDLS and CDR2 YYNGEE. Trimming removed 0 bases at V and 2 bases at J, with 9 bases between. This CDR3 contains 15 residues.

This clonotype appeared many times. The rearrangement joins TRBV9 to TRBJ1-4; weak D call: TRBD1 (5 bases). With 7 bases removed from V and 0 bases from J, the gap between germline ends came to 13 bases. CDR3 length: 15 residues. Germline V lookup: CDR1 SGDLS, CDR2 YYNGEE. CDR3 in amino acids: CASATGVTTNEKLFF. Here the CDR3 DNA reads TGTGCCAGCGCCACGGGGGTAACAACTAATGAAAAACTGTTTTTT.

Within the sample, this clonotype is large. V gene TRBV9 combines with J gene TRBJ2-5; TRBD2 is a possible D gene (6 bases). Per the germline V gene, CDR1 is SGDLS and CDR2 is YYNGEE. Trimming shortened V by 3 bases and J by 5 bases, and 17 bases separated the two germline ends. The CDR3 length is 15 residues. The CDR3 DNA follows: TGTGCCAGCAGCGCAACCGGGACTCAGAGGGAGACCCAGTACTTC. Translation gives CASSATGTQRETQYF.

The chain combines TRBV9 with TRBJ2-2; tentatively, D is TRBD1 or TRBD2 (5 bases each). The CDR3 is 13 residues long. Deletions cut 4 bases from V and 8 bases from J, with 12 bases between. Germline V gene sequence: CDR1 SGDLS, CDR2 YYNGEE. The CDR3 DNA reads TGTGCCAGCAGCCTTTACGGGGCGGGGGAGCTGTTTTTT. Protein: CASSLYGAGELFF.

In its sample, this clonotype was seen a few times. This chain connects TRBV9 to TRBJ1-3, with 7 bases fitting TRBD1. There are 18 residues in the CDR3. The ends lost 3 bases at V and 0 bases at J; junction bases unmatched: 12. Per the germline V gene, CDR1 is SGDLS and CDR2 is YYNGEE. CDR3 sequence: CASSGRPGQRSSGNTIYF. The CDR3 DNA is TGTGCCAGCAGCGGACGGCCGGGACAGAGATCCTCTGGAAACACCATATATTTT.

In this sample, this clonotype is medium-sized. The chain couples TRBV9 to TRBJ1-2; the D is unclear. Per germline, CDR1 SGDLS and CDR2 YYNGEE. V lost 2 bases and J lost 0, with 17 bases in between. The CDR3 covers 17 residues. The CDR3 nucleotides are TGTGCCAGCAGCGTCTCCCCCACACCTTTAGCTAACTATGGCTACACCTTC. Protein sequence: CASSVSPTPLANYGYTF. The entire variable domain, with the rest obtained from reference TRBV9 and TRBJ1-2, is as follows: DSGVTQTPKHLITATGQRVTLRCSPRSGDLSVYWYQQSLDQGLQFLIQYYNGEERAKGNILERFSAQQFPDLHSELNLSSLELGDSALYFCASSVSPTPLANYGYTFGSGTRLTVV.

This clonotype appeared many times. The chain couples TRBV9 to TRBJ1-1; D unclear. The CDR3 runs 13 residues. The V end lost 0 bases, the J end lost 1 base, and 4 bases lay between the germline ends. In germline, CDR1 is SGDLS, CDR2 YYNGEE. DNA of the CDR3: TGTGCCAGCAGCGTAGTGTCGAACACTGAAGCTTTCTTT. It specifies CASSVVSNTEAFF.

This clonotype was seen many times. This sequence joins TRBV9 and TRBJ2-6, with 9 bases fitting TRBD1. Germline CDR1 reads SGDLS; CDR2 reads YYNGEE. This CDR3 is built from 17 residues. V trimming: 6 bases; J trimming: 0 bases; junction bases outside the gene matches: 7. In DNA form, the CDR3 reads TGTGCCAGCACTCGGGACAGGGTCCCCTCTGGGGCCAACGTCCTGACTTTC. Protein sequence: CASTRDRVPSGANVLTF.

This clonotype is categorized as medium-sized (0.01 to 0.1%). The rearrangement joins TRBV9 to TRBJ1-2; D might be TRBD1 (5 bases). Trimming shortened V by 2 bases and J by 3 bases, and 11 bases separated the two germline ends. The CDR3 runs 14 residues. CDR1 is SGDLS and CDR2 is YYNGEE in the germline V gene. Here the CDR3 reads CASSVGVPDYGYTF. DNA for the CDR3: TGTGCCAGCAGCGTGGGGGTACCCGACTATGGCTACACCTTC.

In this sample, this clonotype turned up many times. The rearrangement joins TRBV9 to TRBJ1-2, with D tentatively TRBD1 (5 bases). V was trimmed by 4 bases and J by 3 bases, leaving 13 bases between them. The CDR3 loop spans 14 amino acids. In germline, CDR1 is SGDLS, CDR2 YYNGEE. CDR3 in DNA: TGTGCCAGCAGCCACCGGGGGTTACACTATGGCTACACCTTC. Protein product: CASSHRGLHYGYTF.

This clonotype rates as medium-sized. This chain connects TRBV9 to TRBJ2-2; 7 bases agree with TRBD1. The V segment lost 6 bases and the J segment 3 bases; nucleotides outside the gene matches: 5. Germline V gives CDR1 SGDLS, CDR2 YYNGEE. This CDR3 is 14 amino acids long. The CDR3 DNA reads TGTGCCAGCACAGGGGGTTACGACACCGGGGAGCTGTTTTTT. Protein: CASTGGYDTGELFF.

This clonotype is large by share. CDR3 sequence reads: CASSPTRGAYGYTF. The CDR3 DNA sequence: TGTGCCAGCAGCCCCACTCGGGGGGCCTATGGCTACACCTTC. The chain combines TRBV9 with TRBJ1-2; TRBD1 might be the D (6 bases). Per germline, CDR1 SGDLS and CDR2 YYNGEE. The CDR3 sequence is 14 residues long. The V gene lost 4 bases and the J gene lost 4 bases, with 14 bases spanning the gap.

This clonotype appeared many times. The chain has TRBV9 and TRBJ2-2; D possibly corresponds to TRBD2 (6 bases). The germline CDR1 and CDR2 sequences are SGDLS and YYNGEE. The ends were cut back, 4 bases at V and 7 bases at J, with 20 bases in the middle. This CDR3 has 16 amino acids. The CDR3 DNA is TGTGCCAGCAGCCCCCGCATTAGCGGCATGGGCGGGGAGCTGTTTTTT. It codes for CASSPRISGMGGELFF.

This clonotype was observed at least ten times. The chain recombines TRBV9 with TRBJ2-3; D remains unclear. Trimming took off 0 bases at V and 0 bases at J, with 8 bases between the two ends. Germline values: CDR1 SGDLS, CDR2 YYNGEE. This CDR3 is built from 15 residues. The CDR3 reads CASSVGVSSTDTQYF. The CDR3 bases are TGTGCCAGCAGCGTAGGAGTTTCTAGCACAGATACGCAGTATTTT.

This chain connects TRBV9 to TRBJ2-3, with D possibly called TRBD1 or TRBD2 (5 bases each). The CDR3 totals 16 residues. The V gene's germline CDR1 is SGDLS and CDR2 YYNGEE. Trimming cost V 0 bases and J 4 bases, with 15 bases left between them. The CDR3 DNA is TGTGCCAGCAGCGTAGAGGCCAGGGAGTTGGCAGATACGCAGTATTTT. It specifies CASSVEARELADTQYF. Using reference TRBV9 and TRBJ2-3 for the parts outside the CDR3, the full variable domain is DSGVTQTPKHLITATGQRVTLRCSPRSGDLSVYWYQQSLDQGLQFLIQYYNGEERAKGNILERFSAQQFPDLHSELNLSSLELGDSALYFCASSVEARELADTQYFGPGTRLTVL.

This clonotype was counted ten times or more. This chain links TRBV9 with TRBJ2-1, with D tentatively TRBD1 or TRBD2 (5 bases each). Germline values: CDR1 SGDLS, CDR2 YYNGEE. V lost 0 bases and J lost 0, with 10 bases in between. This CDR3 has 16 residues. CDR3 in DNA: TGTGCCAGCAGCGTAGGGGGGTCTGGCTCCTACAATGAGCAGTTCTTC. Its translation is CASSVGGSGSYNEQFF.